The 20 T cell receptor beta chains below were found in one sample sequenced in a study of T cell responses to AZD1222 COVID-19 vaccine. Profiled with immunoSEQ multiplex PCR; TCRdb holds only in-frame clones, not every one. The sample lists roughly 100,000 clones, roughly 90% seen once, with 5.1% in the top ten. This material consisted of peripheral blood, taken on day 0 of AZD1222 vaccination. These receptors all come from an adult in good health.

This clone came up once. The genes are TRBV2 and TRBJ2-5; 8 bases fit TRBD1. This CDR3 is built from 15 residues. With V trimmed by 5 bases and J by 5 bases, 10 bases remained unmatched. CDR1 is SNHLY and CDR2 is FYNNEI in the germline V gene. CDR3 sequence (DNA): TGTGCCAGCAGTCCCCAGGGGGCCCTCGGGGAGACCCAGTACTTC. Its translation is CASSPQGALGETQYF.

The J gene is TRBJ1-2, the V gene TRBV4-1, with TRBD1 as a possible D gene (5 bases). V was clipped by 0 bases and J by 2 bases, with 7 bases between them. CDR3 size: 14 residues. Germline V CDR1 and CDR2: MGHRA, YSYEKL. The CDR3 here is CASSQDPGNYGYTF. Written as DNA, the CDR3 is TGCGCCAGCAGCCAAGATCCAGGGAACTATGGCTACACCTTC.

The chain has TRBV27 and TRBJ1-2; D call uncertain. The CDR3 loop spans 15 amino acids. Looked up from germline, CDR1 is MNHEY and CDR2 is SMNVEV (reference sequence). V dropped 2 bases and J dropped 4 bases, with 14 bases sitting between them. CDR3 residues: CASSLVGSGFYGYTF. CDR3 nucleotides: TGTGCCAGCAGTTTAGTAGGCAGTGGATTCTATGGCTACACCTTC.

In DNA form, the CDR3 reads TGTGCCACCAGCAGAGATCAGGGGCACACAGATACGCAGTATTTT. Translating it yields CATSRDQGHTDTQYF. The rearrangement joins TRBV15 to TRBJ2-3; TRBD1 might be the D (6 bases). V was pared by 0 bases and J by 2 bases, with 9 bases between. CDR3 size: 15 residues. CDR1 LNHNV and CDR2 YYDKDF come from the germline V gene (reference sequence).

The gene calls are TRBV28 and TRBJ1-2; possibly TRBD1 for D (5 bases). The CDR3 extends over 11 amino acids. Trimming stripped 5 bases from V and 4 bases from J, with 5 bases between. Germline lookup yields CDR1 MDHEN and CDR2 SYDVKM. This CDR3 is CASSTGYGYTF. The CDR3 DNA sequence: TGTGCCAGCAGTACAGGCTATGGCTACACCTTC.

V is TRBV6-5 and J is TRBJ1-2; TRBD1 aligns across 10 bases. This CDR3 comprises 16 residues. Per the germline V gene, CDR1 is MNHEY and CDR2 is SVGAGI. Trimming took 4 bases from V and 1 from J; bases not matched to a gene: 6. This chain's CDR3 is CASSSLGTGDNYGYTF. The DNA for the CDR3 is TGTGCCAGCAGTTCCCTCGGGACAGGGGATAACTATGGCTACACCTTC.

The V call is TRBV19, the J call TRBJ2-7, with TRBD2 matching 11 bases. The CDR3 has 17 residues. J lost 6 bases, V lost 3 bases, and 13 bases had no gene match. Per germline, CDR1 LNHDA and CDR2 SQIVND (reference sequence). CDR3 region: CASSIVTSGREWGEQYF. DNA of the CDR3: TGTGCCAGTAGTATTGTCACTAGCGGGAGAGAATGGGGCGAGCAGTACTTC.

The rearrangement joins TRBV27 to TRBJ2-3; D tentatively fits TRBD1 or TRBD2 (6 bases each). V lost 4 bases, J lost 4 bases, and 12 bases lay in between. CDR1 MNHEY and CDR2 SMNVEV come from the germline V gene (reference sequence). The CDR3 has 14 amino acids. CDR3 in DNA: TGTGCCAGCAGTTCGTACAGGGAGGCAGATACGCAGTATTTT. This encodes CASSSYREADTQYF.

The rearrangement joins TRBV20-1 to TRBJ1-3; D call uncertain. Germline lookup yields CDR1 DFQATT and CDR2 SNEGSKA (reference sequence). Between the trimmed V and J ends, which lost 3 bases and 0 bases, there was a span of 6 bases. The CDR3 consists of 13 residues. CDR3 in DNA: TGCAGTGCTAGTAGGGACTCTGGAAACACCATATATTTT. Residues: CSASRDSGNTIYF.

The chain employs TRBV5-8 and TRBJ2-2; D not resolved. The germline V gene encodes CDR1 SGHTS and CDR2 YDEGEE. Trimming shortened V by 2 bases and J by 1 base, and 3 bases separated the two germline ends. There are 13 residues in the CDR3. CDR3 sequence: CASSFWNTGELFF. The CDR3 DNA reads TGTGCCAGCAGCTTCTGGAACACCGGGGAGCTGTTTTTT. Complete variable domain (other parts from reference TRBV5-8 and TRBJ2-2): EAGVTQSPTHLIKTRGQQATLRCSPISGHTSVYWYQQALGLGLQFLLWYDEGEERNRGNFPPRFSGRQFPNYSSELNVNALELEDSALYLCASSFWNTGELFFGEGSRLTVL.

The rearrangement uses TRBV2 and TRBJ2-2, with D unresolved. The CDR3 totals 14 residues. CDR1 SNHLY and CDR2 FYNNEI come from the germline V gene. V lost 7 bases to trimming and J lost 6 bases, with 15 bases between them. CDR3 protein: CASIYALEPGELFF. The CDR3 DNA reads TGTGCCAGCATCTACGCTCTAGAGCCCGGGGAGCTGTTTTTT.

CDR3 residues: CASSSAGQGTEAFF. CDR3 nucleotides: TGTGCCAGCAGCTCAGCGGGCCAGGGCACTGAAGCTTTCTTT. The gene calls are TRBV11-3 and TRBJ1-1; D perhaps matches TRBD1 (5 bases). The V gene's germline CDR1 is SGHNT and CDR2 YENEEA. The CDR3 has 14 residues. V was clipped by 4 bases and J by 4 bases, with 13 bases between them. The full variable domain, its missing parts supplied by reference TRBV11-3 and TRBJ1-1, is EAGVVQSPRYKIIEKKQPVAFWCNPISGHNTLYWYLQNLGQGPELLIRYENEEAVDDSQLPKDRFSAERLKGVDSTLKIQPAELGDSAVYLCASSSAGQGTEAFFGQGTRLTVV.

This chain links TRBV7-2 with TRBJ1-1; weak D call: TRBD1 (6 bases). Germline-derived CDR1 and CDR2 are SGHTA and FQGNSA. V lost 0 bases to trimming and J lost 8 bases, with 10 bases between them. The CDR3 consists of 13 residues. The chain's CDR3 is CASSLAGGREAFF. DNA for the CDR3: TGTGCCAGCAGCTTAGCGGGGGGCAGGGAAGCTTTCTTT.

J is TRBJ2-7 and V is TRBV28; D might be TRBD1 or TRBD2, each matching 6 bases. Germline V CDR1 and CDR2: MDHEN, SYDVKM. The CDR3 has 12 amino acids. Trimming cost V 5 bases and J 6 bases, with 11 bases left between them. CDR3 protein: CASSTGRSEQYF. CDR3 sequence (DNA): TGTGCCAGCAGTACAGGGAGGAGCGAGCAGTACTTC.

The CDR3 DNA reads TGTGCCAGCAGTTACCAGGGTTGGCAGTTCTTC. It codes for CASSYQGWQFF. The chain carries TRBV6-5 and TRBJ2-1, with a weak D call TRBD1 (5 bases). In germline, CDR1 is MNHEY, CDR2 SVGAGI. The CDR3 is made up of 11 amino acids. Trimming removed 2 bases from V and 12 bases from J, with 8 bases in between.

V is TRBV19 and J is TRBJ1-2, with no clear D. There are 15 residues in the CDR3. V shed 5 bases and J shed 6 bases, with 19 bases lying between them. Germline V gene lookup returns CDR1 LNHDA and CDR2 SQIVND (reference sequence). The CDR3 here is CASSGSAGSFDGYTF. CDR3 DNA sequence: TGTGCCAGTAGTGGATCAGCCGGCAGTTTCGATGGCTACACCTTC.

The chain has TRBV7-2 and TRBJ2-7; 8 positions match TRBD1. CDR1 SGHTA and CDR2 FQGNSA come from the germline V gene. This CDR3 is 14 amino acids long. V was clipped by 3 bases and J by 3 bases; unmatched bases: 4. The CDR3 is CASSFTGGDYEQYF. As DNA, the CDR3 is TGTGCCAGCAGCTTTACAGGGGGAGACTACGAGCAGTACTTC.

The J gene is TRBJ1-6, the V gene TRBV5-5, with 8 bases matching TRBD1. The trim removed 1 base at V and 10 bases at J, leaving 7 bases unmatched. Germline V gene lookup returns CDR1 SGHKS and CDR2 YYEKEE (reference sequence). The CDR3 has 15 residues. CDR3 sequence: CASSLKDRDGSPLHF. CDR3 sequence (DNA): TGTGCCAGCAGCTTGAAGGACAGGGATGGCTCACCCCTCCACTTT.

J is TRBJ2-5 and V is TRBV7-2; weak D call: TRBD1 (5 bases). There are 14 residues in the CDR3. CDR1 and CDR2 from the germline V gene are SGHTA and FQGNSA. V was trimmed by 3 bases and J by 4 bases, leaving 12 bases between them. CDR3 bases: TGTGCCAGCAGCTTCCCCAGAAGGGGAGAGACCCAGTACTTC. Translated, it gives CASSFPRRGETQYF.

V is TRBV1 and J is TRBJ2-3; TRBD2 is the table's D call and was not checked against the DNA. TRBV1 is a pseudogene locus. The CDR3 has 19 amino acids. As DNA, the CDR3 is TGCACCAGCAGCCACGCGGGACAGATGACTAGCGGGAGGGCCTTAACGCAGTATTTT. It codes for CTSSHAGQMTSGRALTQYF.